This T cell receptor (beta chain) was captured by sequencing in a study of cytotoxic CD8 clonotypes in ibrutinib-treated CLL (dated by TCRdb to 2020 to 2023). For context, the study as a whole: The cohort included approximately 15 treatment-naive and ten to twelve relapsed/refractory patients; 17 to 18 were IGHV unmutated. Longitudinal samples were obtainable from about 30% of the 86 participants in the trial. An average of 255,043 productive templates and 94,082 productive rearrangements was obtained per sample. Responses were partial in 24 patients and complete in 2; after median about 5.5 years follow-up, roughly 14 stayed in remission and about twelve progressed. Cryopreserved peripheral blood mononuclear cells were collected before treatment, at response, and at either disease progression or sustained remission. Response samples were obtained after a median of approximately twelve months of treatment, with a range of about 6 to 36 months. All remission and progressive disease samples were collected while patients were still receiving ibrutinib. Paper-wide results and their limitations: Sustained-remission and progressing patients did not have matched sampling times, and lymph node repertoires were not examined. Public clonotypes were rare and either shrank or stayed stable during treatment, and the rise in clonality at ibrutinib response reflected expansion of private clonotypes. At baseline, clonality was higher than in age-matched healthy donors and showed a strong correlation with circulating CD8+ T-cell counts. At ibrutinib response clonality went up, during sustained remission it held steady, and at progression it dropped back toward baseline.

Explained via the paper, the time point label denotes: about 11 months on ibrutinib. For TCR beta library preparation, roughly 2.1 micrograms of genomic DNA was extracted from cryopreserved PBMCs. Longitudinal blood samples from CLL patients on ibrutinib monotherapy were analyzed using high-throughput TCR beta sequencing. The patients were enrolled in a single-center, open-label phase 2 trial of ibrutinib monotherapy. On a MiSeq, deep resolution sequencing aimed for a depth between 1 in 1 million and 1 in 200,000 T cells, with each clonotype covered approximately 9.2x on average. TCR beta libraries were generated with the immunoSEQ hsTCRB Kit. The original pipeline was this. ImmunoSEQ Data Assistant and ImmunoSEQ Analyzer were used for data analysis, and V, D and J genes were assigned according to IMGT definitions. Clonality was computed as one minus normalized Shannon entropy of productive rearrangement frequencies, ranging from 0 to 1. Public clonotype analysis was restricted to overrepresented clonotypes comprising at least 0.05% of each patient's repertoire. Roughly 13 repertoires from age-matched healthy donors, obtained from immuneACCESS, served as clonality controls. TCRdb retrieved this table from immuneACCESS and kept in-frame rearrangements only. Not all clones are present; in checked studies, unresolved V genes account for under half, and no reason is known for the remainder. Clonal size and the V and J genes are those of that table, whereas D and trimming came from the DNA. The sample profile shows roughly 200,000 clones; 70% of them were found once. More than 4.5% of the sample lies in the top ten.

About this clone: Its cognate antigen has yet to be identified. Base qualities were left out, and no much larger clone turns up one base away.

Taken from cysteine to phenylalanine, the CDR3 has 15 residues. This entry keeps only the CDR3 DNA: 45 bases, framed from base 1. V lost 5 bases and J lost 5 bases, and the count of bases not matched to a germline gene is 9. CDR1 MDHEN and CDR2 SYDVKM were looked up in the germline V gene. The receptor comes from a human donor with chronic lymphocytic leukemia. The sequencing here drew on PBMCs, taken after 12 months of ibrutinib treatment. Recombination connected TRBV28 to TRBJ1-5, with 7 bases in between that match TRBD1. The nucleotide sequence reads TGTGCCAGCAGTCCGTTAGACAGGGTCCATCAGCCCCAGCATTTT. Its translation is CASSPLDRVHQPQHF.